This T cell receptor (beta chain) was captured in a study of cytomegalovirus exposure and HLA in healthy donors. It was with 60 Vbeta and 13 Jbeta primers that the PCR ran. Repertoires were generated with immunoSEQ multiplex PCR, while TCRdb's copy carries only in-frame clones and drops some. Found here are around 120,000 clones, around two thirds of them singletons; the top ten hold 2.9%. For this clone: Its antigen is still unknown.

The CDR3 has 13 residues. The trim removed 5 bases at V and 2 bases at J, leaving 2 bases unmatched. CDR1 is ENHRY and CDR2 is SYGVKD in the germline V gene. Study results and limitations: A missense variant in DCLRE1C was later tied to TCR beta V- and J-gene trimming.

This receptor was obtained from a human donor in good health. The J gene is TRBJ2-5, the V gene TRBV10-3; 7 bases align to TRBD1. The source material was PBMCs. The DNA for the CDR3 is TGTGCCATCAGTAAACAGGGGCAAGAGACCCAGTACTTC. Protein sequence: CAISKQGQETQYF.